This TCR beta chain comes out of a study of tumor-infiltrating lymphocytes in primary liver carcinoma. At the level of the study: With diameters of about 4 to 11 cm, tumors were stage T1-T3 N0M0.

Taking about 17-33 mg of unsorted bulk tissue, the authors co-extracted RNA and DNA. Making TCR beta cDNA involved around 500 ng total RNA and a constant-region primer. A slightly modified ARM-PCR protocol with three nested multiplex PCR rounds produced these TCR beta libraries. In the first two PCR rounds, TRBV1-TRBV30 forward primers were paired with a C-beta reverse primer, and each round lasted roughly 9 cycles. MiXCR, run by TCRdb on the multiplex PCR reads, gives a single entry per CDR3 protein. The sample records about 120,000 distinct CDR3 sequences, around 65% being singletons. This clonotype was picked up many times. Germline CDR1 is SQVTM and CDR2 is ANQGSEA. The V gene end was trimmed by 5 bases and the J gene end by 4 bases; junction bases not matched to a gene: 4. The CDR3 has 15 residues.

The chain carries TRBV29-1 and TRBJ2-3, with 15 bases matching TRBD2. This TCR was sampled from a woman between 55 and 75 years old with primary liver carcinoma and hepatitis B virus infection. Specimen: tumor-adjacent normal liver tissue. In DNA, the CDR3 is TGCAGCGTTCTGGGACTAGCGGGAGGATCAGATACGCAGTATTTT. As protein: CSVLGLAGGSDTQYF.